What follows are 22 T cell receptor beta chains derived from one specimen sequenced in a study of T cell responses to AZD1222 COVID-19 vaccine. Libraries were prepared by immunoSEQ multiplex PCR; TCRdb keeps only in-frame clonotypes and omits some of them. The sample has fewer than 150,000 clones, roughly nine tenths seen once. The starting material was peripheral blood, obtained on day 0 of AZD1222 vaccination. These receptors originate from an adult in good health.

The genes are TRBV6-5 and TRBJ1-2, with a tentative D call TRBD1 (5 bases). CDR3 length equals 14 residues. The V gene's germline CDR1 is MNHEY and CDR2 SVGAGI. V dropped 2 bases and J dropped 6 bases, with 13 bases sitting between them. The CDR3 DNA is TGTGCCAGCAGTTACGTACTGCAGGGCCATGGCTACACCTTC. As protein: CASSYVLQGHGYTF.

The chain is built from TRBV2 and TRBJ2-7; TRBD1 matches at 9 bases. After removal of 9 bases from V and 2 bases from J, the junction contained 5 bases not matched to a gene. In germline, CDR1 is SNHLY, CDR2 FYNNEI. The CDR3 spans 13 residues. This CDR3 is CASCRDRAYEQYF. For the CDR3, the DNA is TGTGCCAGTTGCCGGGACAGGGCCTACGAGCAGTACTTC. The entire variable domain, with the rest obtained from reference TRBV2 and TRBJ2-7, is as follows: EPEVTQTPSHQVTQMGQEVILRCVPISNHLYFYWYRQILGQKVEFLVSFYNNEISEKSEIFDDQFSVERPDGSNFTLKIRSTKLEDSAMYFCASCRDRAYEQYFGPGTRLTVT.

The chain employs TRBV3-1 (or the pseudogene TRBV3-2) and TRBJ1-6; D remains unclear. Germline CDR1 and CDR2: LGHDT and YNNKEL (reference sequence). The CDR3 sequence is 15 residues long. The V gene lost 0 bases and the J gene lost 7 bases, with 10 bases spanning the gap. As DNA, the CDR3 is TGTGCCAGCAGCCAAGAGAGGGAAACCAATTCACCCCTCCACTTT. It yields the protein CASSQERETNSPLHF.

J is TRBJ1-1 and V is TRBV29-1, with D hard to call. The CDR3 has 11 amino acids. CDR1 is SQVTM and CDR2 is ANQGSEA in the germline V gene. V lost 4 bases to trimming and J lost 4 bases, with 7 bases between them. The CDR3, as DNA: TGCAGCGTTGGGAGCGGCACTGAAGCTTTCTTT. Protein: CSVGSGTEAFF. The complete variable domain, with remaining parts taken from reference TRBV29-1 and TRBJ1-1, reads SAVISQKPSRDICQRGTSLTIQCQVDSQVTMMFWYRQQPGQSLTLIATANQGSEATYESGFVIDKFPISRPNLTFSTLTVSNMSPEDSSIYLCSVGSGTEAFFGQGTRLTVV.

CDR3 DNA sequence: TGTGCCAGACACGTTGCCCAAGAGACCCAGTACTTC. It codes for CARHVAQETQYF. This chain uses TRBV3-1 (or the pseudogene TRBV3-2) with TRBJ2-5; unclear D gene. This CDR3 spans 12 amino acids. Trimming stripped 9 bases from V and 1 base from J, with 9 bases between. The germline CDR1 and CDR2 sequences are LGHDT and YNNKEL (reference sequence).

The CDR3, as DNA: TGTGCCAGCACTTATTCCATAGGGGCTATCGGAGACACCATATATTTT. Translation gives CASTYSIGAIGDTIYF. The chain recombines TRBV6-5 with TRBJ1-3, with a weak D call TRBD1 (5 bases). This CDR3 spans 16 amino acids. Trimming stripped 7 bases from V and 8 bases from J, with 24 bases between. Looked up from germline, CDR1 is MNHEY and CDR2 is SVGAGI.

V and J are TRBV30 and TRBJ1-1; D unclear. The CDR3 runs 13 residues. Germline lookup yields CDR1 GTSNPN and CDR2 SVGIG (reference sequence). Trimming removed 1 base at V and 0 bases at J, with 6 bases between. CDR3: CAWSAGMNTEAFF. The CDR3 nucleotides read TGTGCCTGGAGTGCGGGGATGAACACTGAAGCTTTCTTT.

The rearrangement joins TRBV28 to TRBJ2-3; D unclear. From germline, CDR1 is MDHEN and CDR2 SYDVKM. CDR3 size: 12 residues. Between the trimmed V and J ends, which lost 6 bases and 2 bases, there was a span of 6 bases. CDR3 in DNA: TGTGCCAGCAGACCACCCACAGATACGCAGTATTTT. It yields the protein CASRPPTDTQYF.

V and J are TRBV12-2 and TRBJ2-7; the D segment call TRBD1 is taken from the table without a DNA check. TRBV12-2 is classified as a pseudogene. This CDR3 has 24 amino acids. The CDR3 DNA reads TGTGCAAGTCGCTTAGTGTCCCCACGTCAAGCCTCGTTCCCCGGGACACTAGGTTGCTACGAGCAGTACTTC. It is translated as CASRLVSPRQASFPGTLGCYEQYF.

This chain joins TRBV11-3 and TRBJ2-1; 9 positions agree with TRBD1. Germline V gene sequence: CDR1 SGHNT, CDR2 YENEEA. This CDR3 has 15 residues. V lost 4 bases and J lost 6; bases outside the gene matches: 7. The CDR3, as DNA: TGTGCCAGCAGCTCGGGACAGGGCCAGGTCAATGAGCAGTTCTTC. Amino acid sequence: CASSSGQGQVNEQFF.

This clone occurred once. The chain couples TRBV9 to TRBJ1-2; D might be TRBD1 (5 bases). Trimming left V 4 bases short and J 5 bases short, with 21 bases between. Germline values: CDR1 SGDLS, CDR2 YYNGEE. The CDR3 runs to 16 residues. The CDR3 region has the DNA TGTGCCAGCAGCCCCGATCGGCATCGGGGGGAGTATGGCTACACCTTC. Translated, it gives CASSPDRHRGEYGYTF. The full variable domain, its missing parts supplied by reference TRBV9 and TRBJ1-2, is DSGVTQTPKHLITATGQRVTLRCSPRSGDLSVYWYQQSLDQGLQFLIQYYNGEERAKGNILERFSAQQFPDLHSELNLSSLELGDSALYFCASSPDRHRGEYGYTFGSGTRLTVV.

The chain uses TRBV19 and TRBJ2-3, with 7 bases identical to TRBD2. V trimming: 10 bases; J trimming: 0 bases; junction bases outside the gene matches: 7. Germline CDR1 LNHDA, CDR2 SQIVND (reference sequence). CDR3 length equals 14 residues. The CDR3 DNA reads as TGTGCCACCACCCGGGACTATAGCACAGATACGCAGTATTTT. It yields the protein CATTRDYSTDTQYF.

CDR3 loop: CASSMPGDSGYGYTF. In DNA, the CDR3 is TGTGCCAGTAGTATGCCTGGGGACAGCGGCTATGGCTACACCTTC. V and J are TRBV19 and TRBJ1-2; TRBD1 matches at 7 bases. The CDR3 spans 15 residues. V was pared by 3 bases and J by 4 bases, with 8 bases of the junction left unmatched. The germline V gene encodes CDR1 LNHDA and CDR2 SQIVND (reference sequence).

Comments on this clone: A junction end diverges from the germline sequence, so it may reflect a read error. This chain connects TRBV7-7 to TRBJ2-3; 9 bases are a match to TRBD1. CDR3 size: 16 residues. Germline V lookup: CDR1 SSHAT, CDR2 FNYEAQ (reference sequence). The CDR3 sequence is CASSRDRERSTDTQYF. The CDR3 DNA reads TGTGCTAGCAGCAGGGACAGGGAGAGATCCACAGATACGCAGTATTTT.

The V gene is TRBV19, the J gene TRBJ2-7; TRBD1 might be the D (6 bases). The CDR3 runs to 15 residues. Trimming removed 3 bases from V and 0 bases from J, with 12 bases in between. CDR1 is LNHDA, CDR2 SQIVND, per germline (reference sequence). The CDR3 here is CASSIRETGSYEQYF. The CDR3 bases are TGTGCCAGTAGTATTAGGGAGACAGGCTCCTACGAGCAGTACTTC.

The V and J genes are TRBV5-1 and TRBJ2-5; TRBD1 agrees at 7 bases. Germline CDR1 is SGHRS and CDR2 is YFSETQ. V trimming: 4 bases; J trimming: 3 bases; junction bases outside the gene matches: 3. The CDR3 has 13 residues. The chain's CDR3 is CASSPGTEETQYF. In nucleotides, the CDR3 is TGCGCCAGCAGCCCGGGGACAGAAGAGACCCAGTACTTC.

V usage is TRBV4-1 and J usage is TRBJ2-2, with unresolved D. CDR3 size: 16 residues. Germline lookup yields CDR1 MGHRA and CDR2 YSYEKL. V was clipped by 1 base and J by 0 bases, with 9 bases between them. CDR3 DNA sequence: TGCGCCAGCAGCCAAGTTTCCAGCACGAACACCGGGGAGCTGTTTTTT. The encoded protein is CASSQVSSTNTGELFF.

The chain joins TRBV11-3 to TRBJ2-7; TRBD1 or TRBD2 may be the D gene (5 bases each). Trimming cost V 11 bases and J 2 bases, with 19 bases left between them. Germline CDR1 is SGHNT and CDR2 is YENEEA. This CDR3 has 14 amino acids. The CDR3 sequence: CASASGRRTYEQYF. The CDR3, as DNA: TGTGCCTCAGCCTCGGGGCGTCGGACCTACGAGCAGTACTTC.

The genes are TRBV7-2 and TRBJ1-1; TRBD1 matches 8 bases. CDR1 SGHTA and CDR2 FQGNSA come from the germline V gene. This CDR3 has 17 amino acids. V was pared by 2 bases and J by 3 bases, with 11 bases of the junction left unmatched. The CDR3 protein is CASSLWSGRGRDTEAFF. CDR3 nucleotides: TGTGCCAGCAGCTTATGGTCGGGCAGGGGGCGCGACACTGAAGCTTTCTTT.

There are a few counts of this clone. This chain joins TRBV3-1 (or the pseudogene TRBV3-2) and TRBJ1-5; unclear D gene. V lost 2 bases to trimming and J lost 1 base, with 6 bases between them. CDR1 and CDR2 (germline): LGHDT, YNNKEL (reference sequence). This CDR3 region has 14 residues. CDR3 residues: CASSQYGSNQPQHF. The CDR3 DNA follows: TGTGCCAGCAGCCAATACGGGAGCAATCAGCCCCAGCATTTT.

This clone was seen more than once but under ten times. The genes are TRBV2 and TRBJ2-7; either TRBD1 or TRBD2 may fit D (6 bases each). Germline lookup yields CDR1 SNHLY and CDR2 FYNNEI. Trimming shortened V by 7 bases and J by 0 bases, and 19 bases separated the two germline ends. The CDR3 runs 16 residues. CDR3 bases: TGTGCCAGCACCCGGGGTGGGGGGCACCGCTCCTACGAGCAGTACTTC. Residues: CASTRGGGHRSYEQYF.

The chain uses TRBV7-9 and TRBJ1-1; 7 positions match TRBD1. Trimming cost V 5 bases and J 2 bases; bases outside gene matches: 11. The V gene's germline CDR1 is SEHNR and CDR2 FQNEAQ (reference sequence). This CDR3 spans 16 amino acids. CDR3 sequence: CASSPLTGAGNTEAFF. The DNA of the CDR3 is TGTGCCAGCAGCCCCTTAACAGGGGCGGGCAACACTGAAGCTTTCTTT.